The sequence of this T cell receptor beta chain was determined in a study of cytomegalovirus exposure and HLA in healthy donors. Study as a whole: The Caucasian-associated ancestry cluster contained about 80% of the roughly 400 genotyped donors.

Only a few counts were recorded for this clone. Its antigen remains unidentified. Vbeta (60) and Jbeta (13) primers were used in the PCR. Method: immunoSEQ multiplex PCR; TCRdb's copy keeps in-frame clones and lacks some. The repertoire has 90,000 to 100,000 clones, 69% of them found once; the top ten carry 0.95% to 1.5%. The CDR3 has 15 residues. The germline CDR1 and CDR2 sequences are SEHNR and FQNEAQ (reference sequence). The V and J ends lost 1 base and 1 base respectively, with 11 bases between them. Study results and caveats: Among the sequence variants, a highly shared cluster was likely an artifact of sequencing. In a later analysis, DRB1 alleles had the most associated TCRs; HLA-C alleles the fewest.

The chain links TRBV7-9 to TRBJ2-7, with a weak D call TRBD1 (6 bases). The TCR comes from a female donor in good health and CMV-seronegative. The sample consisted of PBMCs. The DNA of the CDR3 is TGTGCCAGCAGCTTAGTGTCAGGGGAGTCCTACGAGCAGTACTTC. This sequence encodes CASSLVSGESYEQYF. The entire variable domain, with the rest obtained from reference TRBV7-9 and TRBJ2-7, is as follows: DTGVSQNPRHKITKRGQNVTFRCDPISEHNRLYWYRQTLGQGPEFLTYFQNEAQLEKSRLLSDRFSAERPKGSFSTLEIQRTEQGDSAMYLCASSLVSGESYEQYFGPGTRLTVT.